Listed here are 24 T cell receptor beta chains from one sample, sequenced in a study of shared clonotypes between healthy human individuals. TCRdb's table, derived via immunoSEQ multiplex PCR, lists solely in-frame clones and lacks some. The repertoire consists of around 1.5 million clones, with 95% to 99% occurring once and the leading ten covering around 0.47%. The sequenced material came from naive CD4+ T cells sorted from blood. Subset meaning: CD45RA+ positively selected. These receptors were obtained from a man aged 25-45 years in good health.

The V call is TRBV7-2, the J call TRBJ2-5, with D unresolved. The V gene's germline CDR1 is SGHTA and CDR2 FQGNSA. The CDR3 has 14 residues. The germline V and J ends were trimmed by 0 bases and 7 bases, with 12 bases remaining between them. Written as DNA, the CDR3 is TGTGCCAGCAGCTTAGCGCCCCGTCCGGGGACCCAGTACTTC. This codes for CASSLAPRPGTQYF.

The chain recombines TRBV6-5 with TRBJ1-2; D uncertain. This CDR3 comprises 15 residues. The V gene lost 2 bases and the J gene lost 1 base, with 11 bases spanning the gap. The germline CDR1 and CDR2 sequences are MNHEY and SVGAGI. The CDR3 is CASSYLGGLNYGYTF. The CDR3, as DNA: TGTGCCAGCAGTTACCTCGGAGGACTTAACTATGGCTACACCTTC.

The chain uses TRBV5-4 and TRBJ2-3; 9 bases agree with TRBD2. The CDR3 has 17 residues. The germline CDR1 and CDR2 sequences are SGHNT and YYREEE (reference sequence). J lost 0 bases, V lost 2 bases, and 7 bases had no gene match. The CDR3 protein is CASSLLLSGRSTDTQYF. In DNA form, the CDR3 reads TGTGCCAGCAGCTTACTCCTTAGCGGGAGAAGCACAGATACGCAGTATTTT.

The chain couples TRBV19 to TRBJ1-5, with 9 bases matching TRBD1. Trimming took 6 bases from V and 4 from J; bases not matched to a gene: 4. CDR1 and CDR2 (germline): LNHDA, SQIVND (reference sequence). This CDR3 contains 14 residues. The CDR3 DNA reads TGTGCCAGTAGGACGGACAGGGGAAATCAGCCCCAGCATTTT. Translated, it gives CASRTDRGNQPQHF.

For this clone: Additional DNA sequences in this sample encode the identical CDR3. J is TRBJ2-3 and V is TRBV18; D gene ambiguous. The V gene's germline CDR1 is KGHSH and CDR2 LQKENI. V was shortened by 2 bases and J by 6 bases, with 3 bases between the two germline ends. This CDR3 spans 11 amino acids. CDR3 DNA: TGTGCCAGCTCACCAGGGGATACGCAGTATTTT. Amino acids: CASSPGDTQYF.

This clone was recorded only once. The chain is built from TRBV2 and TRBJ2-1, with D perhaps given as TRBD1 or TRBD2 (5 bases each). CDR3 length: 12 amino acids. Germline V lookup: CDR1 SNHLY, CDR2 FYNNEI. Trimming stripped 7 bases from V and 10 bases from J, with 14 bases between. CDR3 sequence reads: CASKPLGVEQFF. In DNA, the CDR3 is TGTGCCAGCAAGCCGTTGGGGGTCGAGCAGTTCTTC.

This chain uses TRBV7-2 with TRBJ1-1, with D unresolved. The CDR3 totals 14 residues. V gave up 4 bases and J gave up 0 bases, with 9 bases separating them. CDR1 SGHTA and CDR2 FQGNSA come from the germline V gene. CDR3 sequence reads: CASSSRILNTEAFF. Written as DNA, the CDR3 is TGTGCCAGCAGCTCCAGGATTCTGAACACTGAAGCTTTCTTT.

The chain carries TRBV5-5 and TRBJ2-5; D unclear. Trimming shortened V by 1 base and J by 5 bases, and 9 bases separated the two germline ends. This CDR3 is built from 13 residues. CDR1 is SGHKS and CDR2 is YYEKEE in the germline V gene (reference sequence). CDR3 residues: CASSLQGPETQYF. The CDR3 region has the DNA TGTGCCAGCAGCTTGCAAGGGCCGGAGACCCAGTACTTC.

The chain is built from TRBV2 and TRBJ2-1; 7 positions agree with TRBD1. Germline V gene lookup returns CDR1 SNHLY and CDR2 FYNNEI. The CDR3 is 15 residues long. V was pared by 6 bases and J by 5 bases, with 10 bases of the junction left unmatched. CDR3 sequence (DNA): TGTGCCAGCAGCCTCGACAGGGACGGGGACAATGAGCAGTTCTTC. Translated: CASSLDRDGDNEQFF.

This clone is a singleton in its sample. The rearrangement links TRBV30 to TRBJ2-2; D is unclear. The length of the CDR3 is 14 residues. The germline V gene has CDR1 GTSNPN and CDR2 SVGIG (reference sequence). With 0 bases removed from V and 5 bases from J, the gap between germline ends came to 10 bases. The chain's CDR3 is CAWSVLVVTGELFF. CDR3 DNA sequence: TGTGCCTGGAGTGTACTGGTGGTTACCGGGGAGCTGTTTTTT.

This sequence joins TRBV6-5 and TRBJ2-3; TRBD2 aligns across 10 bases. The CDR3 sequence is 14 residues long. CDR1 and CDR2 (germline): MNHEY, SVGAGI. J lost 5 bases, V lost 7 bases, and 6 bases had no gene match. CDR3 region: CASIRAGGVDTQYF. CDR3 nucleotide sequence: TGTGCCAGCATCCGAGCGGGAGGGGTAGATACGCAGTATTTT.

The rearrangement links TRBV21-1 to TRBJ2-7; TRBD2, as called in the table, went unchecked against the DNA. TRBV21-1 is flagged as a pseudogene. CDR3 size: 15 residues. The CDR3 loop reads CASSPKVSGSNEQYF. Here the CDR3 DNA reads TGTGCCAGCAGCCCAAAGGTCAGCGGGAGTAACGAGCAGTACTTC.

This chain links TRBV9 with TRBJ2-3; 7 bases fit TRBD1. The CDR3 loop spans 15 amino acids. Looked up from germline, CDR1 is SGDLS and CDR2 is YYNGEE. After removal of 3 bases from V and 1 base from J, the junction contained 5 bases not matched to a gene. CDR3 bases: TGTGCCAGCAGCGCCCGACAGGGAGGCACAGATACGCAGTATTTT. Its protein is CASSARQGGTDTQYF.

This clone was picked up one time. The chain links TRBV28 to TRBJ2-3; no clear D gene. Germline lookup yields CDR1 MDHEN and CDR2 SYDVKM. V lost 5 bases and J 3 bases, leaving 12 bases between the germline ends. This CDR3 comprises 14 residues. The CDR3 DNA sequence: TGTGCCAGCAGTACTCCGGGCAAAACAGATACGCAGTATTTT. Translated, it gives CASSTPGKTDTQYF.

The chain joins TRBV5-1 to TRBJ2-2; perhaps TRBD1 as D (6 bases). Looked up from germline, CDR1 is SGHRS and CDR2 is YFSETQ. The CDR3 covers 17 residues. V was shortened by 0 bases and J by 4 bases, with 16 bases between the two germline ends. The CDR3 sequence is CASSLGKQGLITGELFF. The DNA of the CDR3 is TGCGCCAGCAGCTTGGGAAAACAGGGCCTAATCACCGGGGAGCTGTTTTTT.

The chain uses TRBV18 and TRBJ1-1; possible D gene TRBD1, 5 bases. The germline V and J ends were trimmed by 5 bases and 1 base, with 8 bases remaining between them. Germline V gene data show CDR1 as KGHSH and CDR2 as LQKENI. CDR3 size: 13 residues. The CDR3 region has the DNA TGTGCCAGCTCAATAGACAGGAACACTGAAGCTTTCTTT. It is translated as CASSIDRNTEAFF. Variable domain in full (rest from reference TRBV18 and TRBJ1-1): NAGVMQNPRHLVRRRGQEARLRCSPMKGHSHVYWYRQLPEEGLKFMVYLQKENIIDESGMPKERFSAEFPKEGPSILRIQQVVRGDSAAYFCASSIDRNTEAFFGQGTRLTVV.

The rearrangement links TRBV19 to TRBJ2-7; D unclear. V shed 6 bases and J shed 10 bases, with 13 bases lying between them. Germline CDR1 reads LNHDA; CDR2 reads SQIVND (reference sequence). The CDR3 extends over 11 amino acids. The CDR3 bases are TGTGCCAGTAGCGGACCGGGTATCCAGTACTTC. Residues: CASSGPGIQYF.

The CDR3 loop reads CASSRGIQETQYF. The CDR3 bases are TGTGCCAGCAGCCGCGGGATTCAAGAGACCCAGTACTTC. The rearrangement joins TRBV11-2 to TRBJ2-5; possible D gene TRBD2, 6 bases. Trimming removed 5 bases from V and 2 bases from J, with 9 bases in between. This CDR3 has 13 residues. Per the germline V gene, CDR1 is SGHAT and CDR2 is FQNNGV.

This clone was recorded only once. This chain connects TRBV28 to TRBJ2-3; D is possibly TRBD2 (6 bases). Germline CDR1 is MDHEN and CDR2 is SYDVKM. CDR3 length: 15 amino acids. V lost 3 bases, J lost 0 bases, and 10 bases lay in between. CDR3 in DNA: TGTGCCAGCAGTTTGGGGGGATTGAGCACAGATACGCAGTATTTT. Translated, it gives CASSLGGLSTDTQYF.

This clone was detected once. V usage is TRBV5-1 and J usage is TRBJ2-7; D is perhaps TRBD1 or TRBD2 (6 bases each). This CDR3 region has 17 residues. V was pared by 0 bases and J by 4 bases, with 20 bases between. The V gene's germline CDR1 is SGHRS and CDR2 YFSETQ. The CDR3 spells CASSLAKTGGGPYEQYF. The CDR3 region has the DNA TGCGCCAGCAGCTTGGCGAAAACAGGTGGGGGGCCTTACGAGCAGTACTTC.

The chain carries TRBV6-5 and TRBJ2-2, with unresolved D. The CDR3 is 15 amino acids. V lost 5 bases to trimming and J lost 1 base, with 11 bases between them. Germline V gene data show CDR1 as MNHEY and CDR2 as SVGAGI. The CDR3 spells CASSNLARNTGELFF. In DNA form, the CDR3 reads TGTGCCAGCAGTAACCTGGCCAGGAACACCGGGGAGCTGTTTTTT.

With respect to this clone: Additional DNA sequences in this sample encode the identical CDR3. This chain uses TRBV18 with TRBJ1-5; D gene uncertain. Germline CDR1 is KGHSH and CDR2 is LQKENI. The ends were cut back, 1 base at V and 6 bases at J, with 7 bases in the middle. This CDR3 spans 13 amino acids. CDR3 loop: CASSPQGSQPQHF. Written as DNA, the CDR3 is TGTGCCAGCTCACCACAGGGTAGTCAGCCCCAGCATTTT.

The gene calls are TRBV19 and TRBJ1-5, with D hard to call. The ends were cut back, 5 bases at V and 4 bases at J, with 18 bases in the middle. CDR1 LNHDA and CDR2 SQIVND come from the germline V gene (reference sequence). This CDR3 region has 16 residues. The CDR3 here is CASSARGRGYNQPQHF. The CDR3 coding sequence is TGTGCCAGTAGTGCTCGCGGGAGAGGGTATAATCAGCCCCAGCATTTT.

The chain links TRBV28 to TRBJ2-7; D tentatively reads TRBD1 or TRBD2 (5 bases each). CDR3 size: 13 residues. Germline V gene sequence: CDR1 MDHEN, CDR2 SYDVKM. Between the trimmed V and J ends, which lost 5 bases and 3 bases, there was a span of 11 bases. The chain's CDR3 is CASSRRESYEQYF. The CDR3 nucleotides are TGTGCCAGCAGTCGCAGGGAGAGCTACGAGCAGTACTTC.